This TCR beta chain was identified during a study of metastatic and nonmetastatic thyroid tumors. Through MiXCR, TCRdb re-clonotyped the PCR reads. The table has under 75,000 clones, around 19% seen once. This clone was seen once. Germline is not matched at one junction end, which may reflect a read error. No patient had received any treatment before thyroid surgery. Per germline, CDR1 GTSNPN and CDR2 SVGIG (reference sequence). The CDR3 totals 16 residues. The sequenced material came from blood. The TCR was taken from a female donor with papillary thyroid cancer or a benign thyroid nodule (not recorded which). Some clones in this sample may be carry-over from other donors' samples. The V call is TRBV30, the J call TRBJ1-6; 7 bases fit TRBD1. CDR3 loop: CAWIAVGTVKNSSLHF. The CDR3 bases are TGTGCCTGGATCGCTGTCGGGACAGTGAAGAATTCATCCCTCCACTTT.